Given below is one T cell receptor (beta chain) in context. What it binds is unknown. These data come from a study of beta chain features in type 1 diabetes. With 4 bases clipped from V and 7 bases from J, the junction kept 1 base outside the gene matches. Germline values: CDR1 SGHRS, CDR2 YFSETQ. The CDR3 spans 13 residues. Study-wide findings and caveats: Fewer insertions but more deletions were seen at VDJ junctions in type 1 diabetes patients. The naive, central memory and Treg TCRB repertoires of patients appeared to be more similar to one another than those of healthy donors.

Sequencing targeted expressed TCRB transcripts, as all isolated RNA had been reverse transcribed. Some clones are missing from TCRdb's copy, which holds only in-frame ones; the method was immunoSEQ multiplex PCR. This table has approximately 340,000 clones, roughly 15% appearing once. This TCR derives from a woman between 18 and 29 years old in good health. V gene TRBV5-1 combines with J gene TRBJ2-2; 10 bases align to TRBD1. Sequenced: naive CD4+ T cells from blood. CDR3 nucleotide sequence: TGCGCCAGCAGCCGGGACAGGGGCGGGGAGCTGTTTTTT. The encoded protein is CASSRDRGGELFF.